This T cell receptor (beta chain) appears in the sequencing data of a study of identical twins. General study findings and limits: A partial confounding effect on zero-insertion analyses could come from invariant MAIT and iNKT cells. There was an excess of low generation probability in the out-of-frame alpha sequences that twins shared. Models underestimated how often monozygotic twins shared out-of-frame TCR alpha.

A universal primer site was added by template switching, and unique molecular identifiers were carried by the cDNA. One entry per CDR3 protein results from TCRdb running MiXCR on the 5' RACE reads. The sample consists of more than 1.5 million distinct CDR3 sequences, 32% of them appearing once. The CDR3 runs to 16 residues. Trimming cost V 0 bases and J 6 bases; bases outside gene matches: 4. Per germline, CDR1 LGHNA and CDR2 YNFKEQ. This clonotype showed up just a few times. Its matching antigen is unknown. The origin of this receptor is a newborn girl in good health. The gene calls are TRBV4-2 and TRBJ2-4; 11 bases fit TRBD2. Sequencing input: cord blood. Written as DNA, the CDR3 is TGTGCCAGCAGCCAAGACGTAGCGGGGGGGCGAAACATTCAGTACTTC. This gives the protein CASSQDVAGGRNIQYF.